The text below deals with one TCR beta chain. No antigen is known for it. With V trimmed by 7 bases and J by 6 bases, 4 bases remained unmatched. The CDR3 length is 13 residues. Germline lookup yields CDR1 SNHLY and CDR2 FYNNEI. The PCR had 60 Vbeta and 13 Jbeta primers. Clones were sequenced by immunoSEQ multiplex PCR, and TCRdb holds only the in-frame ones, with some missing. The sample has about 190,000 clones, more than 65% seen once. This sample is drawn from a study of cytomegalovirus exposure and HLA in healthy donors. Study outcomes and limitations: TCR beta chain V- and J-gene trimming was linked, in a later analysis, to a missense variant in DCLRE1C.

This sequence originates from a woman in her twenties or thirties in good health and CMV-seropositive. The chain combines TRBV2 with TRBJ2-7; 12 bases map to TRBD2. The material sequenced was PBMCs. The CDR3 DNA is TGTGCCAGCATTACGACTAGCGGGAGCGAGCAGTACTTC. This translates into CASITTSGSEQYF.